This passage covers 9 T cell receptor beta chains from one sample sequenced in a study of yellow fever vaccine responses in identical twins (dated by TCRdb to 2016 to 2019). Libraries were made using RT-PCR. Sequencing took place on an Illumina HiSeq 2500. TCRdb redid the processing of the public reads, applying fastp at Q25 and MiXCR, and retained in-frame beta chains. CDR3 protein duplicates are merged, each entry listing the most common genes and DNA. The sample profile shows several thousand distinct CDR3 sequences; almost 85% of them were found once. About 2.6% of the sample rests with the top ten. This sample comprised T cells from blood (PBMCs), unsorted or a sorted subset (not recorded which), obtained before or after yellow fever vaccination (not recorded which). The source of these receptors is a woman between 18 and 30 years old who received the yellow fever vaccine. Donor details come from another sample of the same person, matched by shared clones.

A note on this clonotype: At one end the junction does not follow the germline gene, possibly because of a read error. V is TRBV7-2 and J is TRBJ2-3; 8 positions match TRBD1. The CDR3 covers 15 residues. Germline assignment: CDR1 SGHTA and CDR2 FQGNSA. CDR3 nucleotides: TGTGCCAGCAGCGTAGCGACGACAGGGGCAGATACGCAGTATTTT. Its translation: CASSVATTGADTQYF.

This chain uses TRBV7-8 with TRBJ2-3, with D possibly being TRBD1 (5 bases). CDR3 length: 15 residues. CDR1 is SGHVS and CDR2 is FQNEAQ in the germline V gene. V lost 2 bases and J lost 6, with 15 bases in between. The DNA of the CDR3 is TGTGCCAGCAGCTTACAACAGGCGGCAAAGGATACGCAGTATTTT. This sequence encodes CASSLQQAAKDTQYF.

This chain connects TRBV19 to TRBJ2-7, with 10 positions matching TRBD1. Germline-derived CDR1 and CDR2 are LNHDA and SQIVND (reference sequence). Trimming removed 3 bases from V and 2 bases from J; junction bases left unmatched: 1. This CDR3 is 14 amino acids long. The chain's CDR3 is CASSIGQGAYEQYF. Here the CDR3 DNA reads TGTGCCAGTAGTATCGGACAGGGGGCCTACGAGCAGTACTTC.

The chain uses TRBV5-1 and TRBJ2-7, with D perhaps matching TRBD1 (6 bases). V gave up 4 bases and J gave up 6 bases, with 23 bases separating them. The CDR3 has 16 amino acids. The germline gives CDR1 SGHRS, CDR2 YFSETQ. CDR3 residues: CASSATLTGSIGEQYF. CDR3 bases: TGCGCCAGCAGCGCTACCTTAACAGGGAGTATAGGCGAGCAGTACTTC.

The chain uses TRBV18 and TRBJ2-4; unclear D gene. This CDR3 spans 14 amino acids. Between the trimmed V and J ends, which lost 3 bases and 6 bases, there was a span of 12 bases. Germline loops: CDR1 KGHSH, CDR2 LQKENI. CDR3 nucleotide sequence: TGTGCCAGCTCACCTCCCGCGAGTGGAAACATTCAGTACTTC. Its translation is CASSPPASGNIQYF.

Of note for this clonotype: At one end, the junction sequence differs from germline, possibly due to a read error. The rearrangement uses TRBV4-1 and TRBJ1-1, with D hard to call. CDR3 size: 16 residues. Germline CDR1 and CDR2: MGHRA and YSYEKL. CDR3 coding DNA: TGCGCCAGCAGCCAAGAGGCGGGGAGGGTGAATACTGAAGCTTTCTTT. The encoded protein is CASSQEAGRVNTEAFF.

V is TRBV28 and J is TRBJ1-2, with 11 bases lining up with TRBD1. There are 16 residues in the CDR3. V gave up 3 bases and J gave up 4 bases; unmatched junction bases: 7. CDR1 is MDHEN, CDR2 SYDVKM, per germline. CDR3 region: CASSFSRTGGSYGYTF. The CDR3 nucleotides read TGTGCCAGCAGTTTCTCGAGGACAGGGGGCTCCTATGGCTACACCTTC.

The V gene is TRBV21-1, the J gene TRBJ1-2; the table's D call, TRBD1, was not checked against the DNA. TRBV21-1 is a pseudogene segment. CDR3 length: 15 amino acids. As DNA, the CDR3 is TGTGCCAGCAGCAAAGTAGAGGGGATAAACTATGGCTACACCTTC. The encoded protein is CASSKVEGINYGYTF.

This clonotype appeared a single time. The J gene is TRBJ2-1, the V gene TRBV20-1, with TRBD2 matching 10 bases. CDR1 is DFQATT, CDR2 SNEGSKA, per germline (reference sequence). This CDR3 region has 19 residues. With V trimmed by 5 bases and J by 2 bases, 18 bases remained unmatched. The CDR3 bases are TGCAGTGCTCCTCCCCCAATTAGCGGGGGGCCCCCTCCCTACAATGAGCAGTTCTTC. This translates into CSAPPPISGGPPPYNEQFF.